The 4 T cell receptor beta chains reported below all come from one sample, sequenced in a study of blood T cell repertoires in COVID-19. Using immunoSEQ multiplex PCR, the repertoire was profiled, and TCRdb retains in-frame clones only, with some absent. Of about 120,000 clones detected, around 80% appear once; the ten largest clones hold more than 3%. Input material: peripheral blood. The origin of the receptors is a woman aged 45-60 years with acute or convalescent COVID-19.

This clone was observed a single time. This CDR3 is CATSDFKDTQYF. The CDR3 DNA is TGTGCCACCAGTGATTTCAAAGATACGCAGTATTTT. The rearrangement uses TRBV24-1 and TRBJ2-3, with unresolved D. Germline V gives CDR1 KGHDR, CDR2 SFDVKD. V was clipped by 1 base and J by 5 bases, with 3 bases between them. The CDR3 runs to 12 residues.

The V call is TRBV18, the J call TRBJ2-1; 8 positions agree with TRBD2. There are 15 residues in the CDR3. The ends lost 3 bases at V and 6 bases at J; junction bases unmatched: 7. Germline loops: CDR1 KGHSH, CDR2 LQKENI. CDR3 nucleotides: TGTGCCAGCTCACCGAAACGGGGGGGCGTCAATGAGCAGTTCTTC. It is translated as CASSPKRGGVNEQFF.

This rearrangement joins TRBV11-3 to TRBJ2-3, with 10 bases fitting TRBD2. The ends lost 0 bases at V and 0 bases at J; junction bases unmatched: 12. The CDR3 is made up of 20 amino acids. Germline V gene data show CDR1 as SGHNT and CDR2 as YENEEA. CDR3: CASSLERLAGEALSTDTQYF. CDR3 nucleotide sequence: TGTGCCAGCAGCTTAGAGCGACTAGCGGGTGAAGCGCTAAGCACAGATACGCAGTATTTT.

The chain combines TRBV5-5 with TRBJ1-1, with 7 bases fitting TRBD1. V lost 2 bases and J lost 4; bases outside the gene matches: 11. Per germline, CDR1 SGHKS and CDR2 YYEKEE (reference sequence). The CDR3 runs to 16 residues. The CDR3 is CASSFYNRGGTTEAFF. In DNA, the CDR3 is TGTGCCAGCAGCTTCTATAACAGGGGTGGGACCACTGAAGCTTTCTTT.